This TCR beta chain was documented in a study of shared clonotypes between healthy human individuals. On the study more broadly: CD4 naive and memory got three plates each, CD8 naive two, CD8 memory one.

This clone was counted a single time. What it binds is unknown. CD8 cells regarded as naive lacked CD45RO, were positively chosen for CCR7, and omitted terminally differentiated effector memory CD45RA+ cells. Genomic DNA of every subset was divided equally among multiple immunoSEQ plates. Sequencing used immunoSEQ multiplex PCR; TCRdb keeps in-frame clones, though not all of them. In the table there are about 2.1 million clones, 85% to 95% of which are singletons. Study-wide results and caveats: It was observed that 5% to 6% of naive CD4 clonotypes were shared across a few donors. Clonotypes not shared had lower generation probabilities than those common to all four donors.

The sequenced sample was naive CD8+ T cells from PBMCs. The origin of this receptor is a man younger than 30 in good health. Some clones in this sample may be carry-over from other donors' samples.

The CDR3 bases are TGCGCCAGCAGCCCTTCCAACAGCGGGGAACTCGAGCAGTACTTC. Its protein product is CASSPSNSGELEQYF. The J gene is TRBJ2-7, the V gene TRBV5-1; 7 bases are a match to TRBD2. The CDR3 extends over 15 amino acids. J was trimmed by 6 bases and V by 4 bases; bases with no gene match: 13. CDR1 SGHRS and CDR2 YFSETQ come from the germline V gene.